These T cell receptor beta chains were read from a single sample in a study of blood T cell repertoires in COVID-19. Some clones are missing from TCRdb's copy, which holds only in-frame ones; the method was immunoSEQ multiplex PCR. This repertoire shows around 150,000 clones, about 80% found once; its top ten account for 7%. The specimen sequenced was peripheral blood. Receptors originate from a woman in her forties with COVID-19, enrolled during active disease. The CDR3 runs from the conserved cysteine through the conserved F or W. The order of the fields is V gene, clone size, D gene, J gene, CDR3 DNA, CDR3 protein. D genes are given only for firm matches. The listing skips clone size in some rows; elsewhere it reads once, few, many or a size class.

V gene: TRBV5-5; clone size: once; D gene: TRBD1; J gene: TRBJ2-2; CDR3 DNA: TGTGCCAGCAGGTCCGGGACAGGGGGCCCCGGGGAGCTGTTTTTT; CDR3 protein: CASRSGTGGPGELFF
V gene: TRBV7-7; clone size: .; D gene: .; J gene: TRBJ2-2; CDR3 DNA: TGTGCTAGCAGCCCCAGGCGAGGGGAGCTGTTTTTT; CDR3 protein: CASSPRRGELFF
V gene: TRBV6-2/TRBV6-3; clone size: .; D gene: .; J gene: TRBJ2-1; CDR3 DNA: TGTGCCAGCAGTCCCTTGAATGAGCAGTTCTTC; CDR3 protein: CASSPLNEQFF
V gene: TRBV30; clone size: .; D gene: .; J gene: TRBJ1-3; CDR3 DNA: TGTGCCTGGAGTCGCCAGTTTGGCTCTGGAAACACCATATATTTT; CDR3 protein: CAWSRQFGSGNTIYF
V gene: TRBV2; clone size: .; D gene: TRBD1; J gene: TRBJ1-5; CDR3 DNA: TGTGCCAGCAGTGGACAGGGGGCACGTCAGCCCCAGCATTTT; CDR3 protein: CASSGQGARQPQHF
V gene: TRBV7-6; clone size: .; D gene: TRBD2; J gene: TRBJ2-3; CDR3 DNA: TGTGCCAGCAGCCCCCGACTAGCGGGAGATATCACAGATACGCAGTATTTT; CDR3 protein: CASSPRLAGDITDTQYF
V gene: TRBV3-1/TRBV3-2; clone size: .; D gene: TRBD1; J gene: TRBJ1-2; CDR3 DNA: TGTGCCAGCAGCCTACAGGGGAACTATGGCTACACCTTC; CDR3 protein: CASSLQGNYGYTF
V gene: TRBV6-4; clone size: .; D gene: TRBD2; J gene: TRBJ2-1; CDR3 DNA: TGTGCCAGCAGCCCTAGCGGGGCCAGCTCCTACAATGAGCAGTTCTTC; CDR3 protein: CASSPSGASSYNEQFF
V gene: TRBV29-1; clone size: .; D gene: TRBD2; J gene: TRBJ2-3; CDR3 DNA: TGCAGCGTTGGGACTAGCGTGACAGATACGCAGTATTTT; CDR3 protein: CSVGTSVTDTQYF
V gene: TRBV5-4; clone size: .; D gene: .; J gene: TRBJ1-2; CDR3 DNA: TGTGCCAGCAGCGCGGGGGCGTCGACAGGTGTCTATGGCTACACCTTC; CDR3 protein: CASSAGASTGVYGYTF
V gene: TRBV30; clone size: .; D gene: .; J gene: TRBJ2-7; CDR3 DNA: TGTGCCTGGGCCAGGACACTCTCCTACGAGCAGTACTTC; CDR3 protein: CAWARTLSYEQYF
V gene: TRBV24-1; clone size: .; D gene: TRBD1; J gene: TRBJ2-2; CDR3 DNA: TGTGCCACCAGTGATACCGGGACAGGGAACACCGGGGAGCTGTTTTTT; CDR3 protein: CATSDTGTGNTGELFF
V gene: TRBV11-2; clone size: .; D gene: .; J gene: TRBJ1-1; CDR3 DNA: TGTGCCAGCAGCCCGATCAGAGGAGCCTATGAAGCTTTCTTT; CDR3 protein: CASSPIRGAYEAFF
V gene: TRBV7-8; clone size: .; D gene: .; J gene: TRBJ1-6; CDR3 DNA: TGTGCCAGCAGCTTAGGGGCCCCAGGTCGTTCACCCCTCCACTTT; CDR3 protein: CASSLGAPGRSPLHF
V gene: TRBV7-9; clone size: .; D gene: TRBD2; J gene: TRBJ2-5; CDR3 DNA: TGTGCCAGCAGCTTAGCTCAGAGCGGCGGGGGGACCCAGTACTTC; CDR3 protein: CASSLAQSGGGTQYF
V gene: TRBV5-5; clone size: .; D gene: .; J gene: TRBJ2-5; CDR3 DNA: TGTGCCAGCAGCTTGGCAGAAGAGACCCAGTACTTC; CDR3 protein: CASSLAEETQYF
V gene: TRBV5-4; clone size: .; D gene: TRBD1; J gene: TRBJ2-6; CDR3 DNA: TGTGCCAGCAGCCCTTGGACAGGAATCGGCTCTGGGGCCAACGTCCTGACTTTC; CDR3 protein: CASSPWTGIGSGANVLTF
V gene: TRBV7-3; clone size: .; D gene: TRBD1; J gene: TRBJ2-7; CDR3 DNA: TGTGCCAGCAGCCCGGGACAGGGGACATCCGAGCAGTACTTC; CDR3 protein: CASSPGQGTSEQYF
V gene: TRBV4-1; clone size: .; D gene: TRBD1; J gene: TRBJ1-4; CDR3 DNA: TGCGCCAGCAGCCAAAGATCGGACAGGGTTAATGAAAAACTGTTTTTT; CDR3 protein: CASSQRSDRVNEKLFF
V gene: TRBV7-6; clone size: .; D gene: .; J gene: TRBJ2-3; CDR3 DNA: TGTGCCAGCAGCCCCCAGGGTATCACAGATACGCAGTATTTT; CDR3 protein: CASSPQGITDTQYF
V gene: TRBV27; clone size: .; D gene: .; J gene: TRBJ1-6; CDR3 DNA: TGTGCCAGCAGTGATAGAAATTCACCCCTCCACTTT; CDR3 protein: CASSDRNSPLHF
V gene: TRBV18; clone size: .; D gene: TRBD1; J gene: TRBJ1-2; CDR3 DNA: TGTGCCAGCTCACCCGACCCGACAGGGTTCTATGGCTACACCTTC; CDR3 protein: CASSPDPTGFYGYTF
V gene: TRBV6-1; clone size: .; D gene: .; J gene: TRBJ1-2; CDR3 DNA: TGTGCCAGCAGTGAAGCCCTTAACTATGGCTACACCTTC; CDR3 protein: CASSEALNYGYTF
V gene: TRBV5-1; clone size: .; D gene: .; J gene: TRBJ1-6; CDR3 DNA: TGCGCCAGCAGCCTCCGGGTTGAAGGTTCACCCCTCCACTTT; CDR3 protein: CASSLRVEGSPLHF
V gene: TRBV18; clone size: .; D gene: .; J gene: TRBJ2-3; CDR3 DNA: TGTGCCAGCTCTCAGGACTATGGCGATACGCAGTATTTT; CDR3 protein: CASSQDYGDTQYF
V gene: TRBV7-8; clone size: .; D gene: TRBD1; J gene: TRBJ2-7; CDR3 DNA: TGTGCCAGCAGCTATGGGACAGGGTCTTACGACGAGCAGTACTTC; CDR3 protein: CASSYGTGSYDEQYF
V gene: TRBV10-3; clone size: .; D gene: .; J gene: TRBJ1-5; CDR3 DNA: TGTGCCATCAGTGAGTTGGGGGGGGATCAGCCCCAGCATTTT; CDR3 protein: CAISELGGDQPQHF